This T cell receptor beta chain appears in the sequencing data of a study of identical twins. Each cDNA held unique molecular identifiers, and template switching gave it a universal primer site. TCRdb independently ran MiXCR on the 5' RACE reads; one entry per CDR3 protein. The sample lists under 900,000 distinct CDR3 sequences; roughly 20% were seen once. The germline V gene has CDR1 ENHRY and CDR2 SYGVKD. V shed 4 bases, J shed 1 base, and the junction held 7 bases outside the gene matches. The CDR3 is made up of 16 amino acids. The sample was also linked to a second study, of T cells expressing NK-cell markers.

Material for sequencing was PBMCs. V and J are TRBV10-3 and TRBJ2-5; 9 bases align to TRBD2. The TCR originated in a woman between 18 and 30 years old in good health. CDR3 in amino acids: CAISGRAAGGQETQYF. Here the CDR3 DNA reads TGTGCCATCAGTGGCAGAGCAGCGGGGGGCCAAGAGACCCAGTACTTC.